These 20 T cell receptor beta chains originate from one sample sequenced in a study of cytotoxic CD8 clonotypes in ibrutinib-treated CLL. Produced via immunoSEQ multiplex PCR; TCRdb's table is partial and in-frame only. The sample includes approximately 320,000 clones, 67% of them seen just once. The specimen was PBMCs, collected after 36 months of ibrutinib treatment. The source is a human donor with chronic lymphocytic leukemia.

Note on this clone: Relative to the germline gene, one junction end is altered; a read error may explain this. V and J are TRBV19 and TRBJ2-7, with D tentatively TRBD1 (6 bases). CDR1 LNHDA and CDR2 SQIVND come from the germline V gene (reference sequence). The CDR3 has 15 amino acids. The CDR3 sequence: CASSPGDITSHEQYF. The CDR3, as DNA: TGTGCCAGTAGTCCTGGGGACATAACCTCCCACGAGCAGTACTTC.

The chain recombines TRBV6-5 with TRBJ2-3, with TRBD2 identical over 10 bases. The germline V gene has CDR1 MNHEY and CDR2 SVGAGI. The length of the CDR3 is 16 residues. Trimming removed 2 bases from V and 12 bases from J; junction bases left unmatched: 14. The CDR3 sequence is CASSYGLGVAGGPQYF. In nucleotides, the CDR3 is TGTGCCAGCAGTTACGGGCTCGGGGTAGCGGGAGGCCCACAGTATTTT.

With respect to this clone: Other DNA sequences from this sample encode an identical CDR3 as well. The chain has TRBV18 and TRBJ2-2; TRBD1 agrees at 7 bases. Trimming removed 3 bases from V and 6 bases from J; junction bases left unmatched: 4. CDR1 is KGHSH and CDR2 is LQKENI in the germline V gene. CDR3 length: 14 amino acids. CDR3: CASSPLGTAGELFF. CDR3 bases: TGTGCCAGCTCACCTTTAGGGACAGCCGGGGAGCTGTTTTTT.

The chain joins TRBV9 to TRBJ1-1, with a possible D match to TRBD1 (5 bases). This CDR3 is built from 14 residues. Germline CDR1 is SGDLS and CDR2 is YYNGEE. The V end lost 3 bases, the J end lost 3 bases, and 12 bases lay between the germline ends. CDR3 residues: CASSAPGGYTEAFF. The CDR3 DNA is TGTGCCAGCAGCGCCCCTGGGGGGTACACTGAAGCTTTCTTT.

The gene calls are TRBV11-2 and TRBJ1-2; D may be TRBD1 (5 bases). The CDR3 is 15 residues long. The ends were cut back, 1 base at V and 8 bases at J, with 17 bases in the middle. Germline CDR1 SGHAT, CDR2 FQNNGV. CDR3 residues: CASSLGTNPATGYTF. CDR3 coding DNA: TGTGCCAGCAGCTTAGGGACAAACCCCGCCACGGGCTACACCTTC.

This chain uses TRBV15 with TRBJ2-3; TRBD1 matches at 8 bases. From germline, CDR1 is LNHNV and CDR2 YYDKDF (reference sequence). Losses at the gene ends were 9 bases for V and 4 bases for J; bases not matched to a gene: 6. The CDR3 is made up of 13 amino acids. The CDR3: CATDRGSADTQYF. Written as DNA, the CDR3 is TGTGCCACAGACAGGGGTAGTGCAGATACGCAGTATTTT.

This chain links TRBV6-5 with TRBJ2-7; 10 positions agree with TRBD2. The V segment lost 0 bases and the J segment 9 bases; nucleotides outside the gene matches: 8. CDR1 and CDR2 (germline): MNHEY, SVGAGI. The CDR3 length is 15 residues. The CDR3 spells CASSYSSGGPAGQYF. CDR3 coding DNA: TGTGCCAGCAGTTACTCTAGCGGGGGGCCCGCCGGGCAGTACTTC.

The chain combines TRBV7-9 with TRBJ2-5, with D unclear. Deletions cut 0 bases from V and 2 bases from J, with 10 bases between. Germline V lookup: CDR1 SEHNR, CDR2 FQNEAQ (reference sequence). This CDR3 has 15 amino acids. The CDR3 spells CASSLARDKQETQYF. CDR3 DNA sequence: TGTGCCAGCAGCTTAGCCCGAGACAAACAAGAGACCCAGTACTTC.

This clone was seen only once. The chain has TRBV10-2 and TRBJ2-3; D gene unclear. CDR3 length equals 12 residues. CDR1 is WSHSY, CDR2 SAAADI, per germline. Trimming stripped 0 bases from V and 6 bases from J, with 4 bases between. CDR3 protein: CASSESDDTQYF. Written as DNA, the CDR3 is TGCGCCAGCAGTGAGTCGGACGATACGCAGTATTTT.

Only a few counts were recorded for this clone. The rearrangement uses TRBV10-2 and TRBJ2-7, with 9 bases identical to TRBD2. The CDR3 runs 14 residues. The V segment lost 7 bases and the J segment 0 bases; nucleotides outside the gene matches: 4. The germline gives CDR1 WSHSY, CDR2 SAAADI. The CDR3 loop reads CASKLSGSSYEQYF. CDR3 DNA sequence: TGCGCCAGCAAACTTAGCGGGAGCTCCTACGAGCAGTACTTC.

The CDR3 region is CASSQDLNRAGTQYF. The CDR3 nucleotides read TGCGCCAGCAGCCAAGATTTAAACAGGGCTGGAACCCAGTACTTC. The V and J genes are TRBV4-1 and TRBJ2-5, with D possibly TRBD1 on 6 matching bases. This CDR3 contains 15 residues. Germline assignment: CDR1 MGHRA and CDR2 YSYEKL. V was clipped by 0 bases and J by 8 bases, with 16 bases between them.

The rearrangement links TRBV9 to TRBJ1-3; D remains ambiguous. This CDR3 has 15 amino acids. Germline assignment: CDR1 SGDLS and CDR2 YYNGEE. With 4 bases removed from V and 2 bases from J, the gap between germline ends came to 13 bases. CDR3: CASSRTGKTGNTIYF. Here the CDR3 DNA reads TGTGCCAGCAGCCGTACGGGAAAAACTGGAAACACCATATATTTT.

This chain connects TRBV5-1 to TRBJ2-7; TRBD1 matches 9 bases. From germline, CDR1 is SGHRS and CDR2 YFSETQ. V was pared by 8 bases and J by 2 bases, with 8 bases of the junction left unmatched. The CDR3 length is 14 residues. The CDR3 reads CASKPGQGAYEQYF. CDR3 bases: TGCGCCAGTAAGCCGGGACAGGGCGCCTACGAGCAGTACTTC.

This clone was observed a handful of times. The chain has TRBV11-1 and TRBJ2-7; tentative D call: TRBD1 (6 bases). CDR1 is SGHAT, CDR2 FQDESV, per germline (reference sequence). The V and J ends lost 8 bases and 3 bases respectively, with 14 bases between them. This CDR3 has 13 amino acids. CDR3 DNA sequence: TGTGCCAGCGGGTGGGACACTGGCTACGAGCAGTACTTC. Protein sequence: CASGWDTGYEQYF.

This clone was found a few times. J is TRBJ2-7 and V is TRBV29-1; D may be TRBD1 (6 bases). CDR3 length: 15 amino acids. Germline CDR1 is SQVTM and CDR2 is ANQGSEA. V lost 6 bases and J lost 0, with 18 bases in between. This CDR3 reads CSVYYRDTDSYEQYF. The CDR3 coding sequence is TGCAGCGTCTACTACCGGGACACCGACTCCTACGAGCAGTACTTC.

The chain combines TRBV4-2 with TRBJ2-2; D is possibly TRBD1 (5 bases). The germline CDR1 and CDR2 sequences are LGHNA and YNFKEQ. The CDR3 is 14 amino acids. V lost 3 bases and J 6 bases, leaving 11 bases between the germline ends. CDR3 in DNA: TGTGCCAGCAGCCAGTTCCAGGGTCCCGGGGAGCTGTTTTTT. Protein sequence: CASSQFQGPGELFF.

CDR3 DNA: TGTGCCAGCAGCGTAGGGGAGTACGGGACAACCCAAGAGACCCAGTACTTC. Translation: CASSVGEYGTTQETQYF. V gene TRBV9 combines with J gene TRBJ2-5; TRBD1 might be the D (6 bases). Trimming removed 0 bases from V and 1 base from J, with 16 bases in between. The germline V gene has CDR1 SGDLS and CDR2 YYNGEE. The CDR3 sequence is 17 residues long.

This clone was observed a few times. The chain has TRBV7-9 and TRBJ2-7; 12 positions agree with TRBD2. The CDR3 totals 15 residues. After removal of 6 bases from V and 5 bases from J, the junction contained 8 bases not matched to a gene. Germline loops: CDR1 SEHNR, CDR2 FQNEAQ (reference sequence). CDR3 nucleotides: TGTGCCAGCAGTTACGGACTAGCGGGGACGGACGAGCAGTACTTC. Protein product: CASSYGLAGTDEQYF.

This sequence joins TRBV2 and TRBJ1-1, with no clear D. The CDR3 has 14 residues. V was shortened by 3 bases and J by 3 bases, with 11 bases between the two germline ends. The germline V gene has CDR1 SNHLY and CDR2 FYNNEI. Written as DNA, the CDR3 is TGTGCCAGCAGTGAGGACTCCTATTACACTGAAGCTTTCTTT. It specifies CASSEDSYYTEAFF.

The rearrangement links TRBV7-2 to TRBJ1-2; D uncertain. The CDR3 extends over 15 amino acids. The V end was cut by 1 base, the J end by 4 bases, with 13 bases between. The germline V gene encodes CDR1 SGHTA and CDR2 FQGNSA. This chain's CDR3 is CASSLVLGSFYGYTF. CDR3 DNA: TGTGCCAGCAGCTTAGTACTGGGCAGTTTCTATGGCTACACCTTC. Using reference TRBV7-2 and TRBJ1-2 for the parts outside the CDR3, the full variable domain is GAGVSQSPSNKVTEKGKDVELRCDPISGHTALYWYRQSLGQGLEFLIYFQGNSAPDKSGLPSDRFSAERTGGSVSTLTIQRTQQEDSAVYLCASSLVLGSFYGYTFGSGTRLTVV.